This entry lists 3 T cell receptor beta chains sequenced from one sample in a study of blood T cell repertoires in COVID-19. Here immunoSEQ multiplex PCR was the method, and the copy in TCRdb shows in-frame clones only, minus some. The table has tens of thousands of clones, approximately 89% seen once; the top ten hold 3.1%. Sequences were obtained from peripheral blood. The receptors were gathered from a man in his fifties or sixties with acute or convalescent COVID-19.

This sequence joins TRBV6-6 and TRBJ2-1, with 8 bases identical to TRBD2. CDR3 length equals 14 residues. V was clipped by 6 bases and J by 1 base; unmatched bases: 2. Germline values: CDR1 MNHNY, CDR2 SVGAGI (reference sequence). CDR3 region: CASRLADSYNEQFF. DNA of the CDR3: TGTGCCAGCAGACTAGCGGATTCCTACAATGAGCAGTTCTTC.

The chain combines TRBV6-6 with TRBJ1-2; D is perhaps TRBD1 (5 bases). CDR1 and CDR2 from the germline V gene are MNHNY and SVGAGI (reference sequence). V was pared by 2 bases and J by 6 bases, with 16 bases between. The CDR3 extends over 15 amino acids. CDR3 in amino acids: CASSYGSREGNGYTF. CDR3 nucleotide sequence: TGTGCCAGCAGTTACGGGTCCAGGGAGGGCAATGGCTACACCTTC.

This clone came up once. J is TRBJ1-2 and V is TRBV5-4; TRBD1 aligns across 7 bases. The CDR3 spans 13 residues. The germline V gene encodes CDR1 SGHNT and CDR2 YYREEE (reference sequence). The ends lost 4 bases at V and 6 bases at J; junction bases unmatched: 6. CDR3 sequence: CASSLQGHHGYTF. As DNA, the CDR3 is TGTGCCAGCAGCCTACAGGGGCATCATGGCTACACCTTC.